One and the same sample provided the 25 T cell receptor beta chains below, sequenced in a study of cytomegalovirus exposure and HLA in healthy donors. The PCR made use of 60 Vbeta and 13 Jbeta primers. Using immunoSEQ multiplex PCR, the repertoire was profiled, and TCRdb retains in-frame clones only, with some absent. The sample has around 180,000 clones, about 78% seen once; the top ten hold more than 5.5%. Specimen: PBMCs. All receptors come from a man in his forties in good health and CMV-seronegative.

The chain couples TRBV7-2 to TRBJ2-7; D is unresolved. Per the germline V gene, CDR1 is SGHTA and CDR2 is FQGNSA. CDR3 length: 13 residues. V was shortened by 2 bases and J by 2 bases, with 7 bases between the two germline ends. The CDR3 nucleotides read TGTGCCAGCAGCTTAAGCGTAACCTACGAGCAGTACTTC. It encodes CASSLSVTYEQYF.

The chain uses TRBV19 and TRBJ1-1, with no clear D. The CDR3 has 13 residues. Trimming took 3 bases from V and 4 from J, leaving 9 bases between them. The V gene's germline CDR1 is LNHDA and CDR2 SQIVND (reference sequence). The CDR3 here is CASSIGGITEAFF. DNA for the CDR3: TGTGCCAGTAGTATTGGAGGGATCACTGAAGCTTTCTTT.

This clone has more than one count but fewer than ten. This chain uses TRBV18 with TRBJ2-3; 7 positions match TRBD1. V shed 2 bases, J shed 2 bases, and the junction held 1 base outside the gene matches. CDR3 length: 14 amino acids. CDR1 KGHSH and CDR2 LQKENI come from the germline V gene. DNA for the CDR3: TGTGCCAGCTCACCAGAGGGGGCCACAGATACGCAGTATTTT. Its protein product is CASSPEGATDTQYF.

As DNA, the CDR3 is TGCGCCAGCAGCATGGGACAGGGGGGTGGAAACACCATATATTTT. It yields the protein CASSMGQGGGNTIYF. The chain uses TRBV5-1 and TRBJ1-3, with 11 bases aligning to TRBD1. This CDR3 comprises 15 residues. Germline V gene data show CDR1 as SGHRS and CDR2 as YFSETQ. The junction had 3 bases not matched to a gene; V was cut back by 4 bases and J by 3 bases.

The CDR3 DNA sequence: TGCGCCAGCAGCTTGGAATTGGGACAGGGACCTGGCTACACCTTC. Translated, it gives CASSLELGQGPGYTF. The chain combines TRBV5-1 with TRBJ1-2; 9 positions agree with TRBD1. V was clipped by 0 bases and J by 7 bases; unmatched bases: 7. The CDR3 loop spans 15 amino acids. Germline-derived CDR1 and CDR2 are SGHRS and YFSETQ.

The V gene is TRBV11-3, the J gene TRBJ1-1; the D is unclear. V lost 2 bases and J 4 bases, leaving 14 bases between the germline ends. Germline V gene data show CDR1 as SGHNT and CDR2 as YENEEA. The CDR3 consists of 15 residues. The CDR3 bases are TGTGCCAGCAGCTTACTGGGGAGGGAACCCACTGAAGCTTTCTTT. Its protein product is CASSLLGREPTEAFF.

The chain links TRBV5-6 to TRBJ2-7; TRBD1 matches 7 bases. Germline V gives CDR1 SGHDT, CDR2 YYEEEE. This CDR3 has 15 amino acids. V trimming: 1 base; J trimming: 0 bases; junction bases outside the gene matches: 4. Here the CDR3 DNA reads TGTGCCAGCAGCTTGCTGGGACAGAGCTCCTACGAGCAGTACTTC. It translates to CASSLLGQSSYEQYF.

V gene TRBV6-5 combines with J gene TRBJ1-1, with TRBD1 as a possible D gene (5 bases). This CDR3 region has 14 residues. The ends were cut back, 7 bases at V and 0 bases at J, with 12 bases in the middle. CDR1 is MNHEY, CDR2 SVGAGI, per germline. CDR3 in DNA: TGTGCCAGCACTGCAGGGCTCTTGAACACTGAAGCTTTCTTT. It yields the protein CASTAGLLNTEAFF.

The CDR3: CASSQEVGGGYTF. In DNA form, the CDR3 reads TGTGCCAGCAGCCAGGAGGTCGGGGGTGGCTACACCTTC. The rearrangement uses TRBV11-3 and TRBJ1-2; perhaps TRBD1 as D (5 bases). The CDR3 runs 13 residues. V was pared by 5 bases and J by 7 bases, with 14 bases between. Germline V gives CDR1 SGHNT, CDR2 YENEEA.

The rearrangement joins TRBV5-6 to TRBJ2-7, with 11 bases identical to TRBD2. This CDR3 spans 15 amino acids. V lost 4 bases and J lost 4; bases outside the gene matches: 7. Germline CDR1 and CDR2: SGHDT and YYEEEE. Written as DNA, the CDR3 is TGTGCCAGCAGCCCATTCCTAGCGGGAGGTTACGAGCAGTACTTC. This codes for CASSPFLAGGYEQYF.

This sequence joins TRBV7-2 and TRBJ1-1; 10 bases are shared with TRBD1. There are 15 residues in the CDR3. Per germline, CDR1 SGHTA and CDR2 FQGNSA. V was clipped by 0 bases and J by 6 bases; unmatched bases: 4. The chain's CDR3 is CASSLAGTGVAEAFF. The CDR3 region has the DNA TGTGCCAGCAGCTTAGCAGGGACAGGGGTCGCTGAAGCTTTCTTT.

The V gene is TRBV20-1, the J gene TRBJ2-1, with 9 nucleotides matching TRBD2. Trimming cost V 5 bases and J 16 bases; bases outside gene matches: 9. CDR1 and CDR2 from the germline V gene are DFQATT and SNEGSKA (reference sequence). This CDR3 is 11 amino acids long. CDR3 bases: TGCAGTGCTCTCAAAGCGGGAGGAACCTTCTTC. This gives the protein CSALKAGGTFF.

This chain uses TRBV25-1 with TRBJ1-1; 10 nucleotides line up with TRBD1. Germline assignment: CDR1 MGHDK and CDR2 SYGVNS. With V trimmed by 8 bases and J by 11 bases, 5 bases remained unmatched. The CDR3 has 11 residues. The DNA of the CDR3 is TGTGCCAGCGGCCGGGACAGGGGCGCTTTCTTT. Protein: CASGRDRGAFF.

The rearrangement joins TRBV5-4 to TRBJ1-2; TRBD1 agrees at 7 bases. The length of the CDR3 is 13 residues. V was clipped by 4 bases and J by 5 bases; unmatched bases: 5. Germline V gene data show CDR1 as SGHNT and CDR2 as YYREEE (reference sequence). Here the CDR3 DNA reads TGTGCCAGCAGCCTAGACAGGGTTTATGGCTACACCTTC. Protein sequence: CASSLDRVYGYTF. Together with reference TRBV5-4 and TRBJ1-2, the CDR3 gives the full variable domain: ETGVTQSPTHLIKTRGQQVTLRCSSQSGHNTVSWYQQALGQGPQFIFQYYREEENGRGNFPPRFSGLQFPNYSSELNVNALELDDSALYLCASSLDRVYGYTFGSGTRLTVV.

This rearrangement joins TRBV2 to TRBJ1-5; possible D gene TRBD1, 6 bases. Germline assignment: CDR1 SNHLY and CDR2 FYNNEI. The CDR3 totals 14 residues. The V end lost 4 bases, the J end lost 6 bases, and 13 bases lay between the germline ends. This CDR3 reads CASSVGQRAQPQHF. The CDR3 coding sequence is TGTGCCAGCAGTGTGGGACAAAGGGCTCAGCCCCAGCATTTT.

The chain carries TRBV6-6 and TRBJ2-2; 12 nucleotides line up with TRBD2. Germline CDR1 and CDR2: MNHNY and SVGAGI (reference sequence). After removal of 10 bases from V and 4 bases from J, the junction contained 7 bases not matched to a gene. CDR3 length: 15 amino acids. CDR3 in amino acids: CATASGGASTGELFF. For the CDR3, the DNA is TGTGCCACCGCTAGCGGGGGGGCGAGCACCGGGGAGCTGTTTTTT.

This chain connects TRBV11-1 to TRBJ2-7, with TRBD2 identical over 10 bases. CDR1 SGHAT and CDR2 FQDESV come from the germline V gene (reference sequence). This CDR3 comprises 15 residues. The junction had 5 bases not matched to a gene; V was cut back by 5 bases and J by 1 base. The CDR3 sequence: CASSALAGSSYEQYF. The CDR3 DNA sequence: TGTGCCAGCAGCGCACTAGCGGGATCGTCCTACGAGCAGTACTTC.

This chain joins TRBV18 and TRBJ2-5, with TRBD1 identical over 8 bases. The CDR3 has 16 residues. The germline V gene encodes CDR1 KGHSH and CDR2 LQKENI. The J segment lost 6 bases and the V segment lost 0 bases, leaving 9 bases of the junction unmatched. The CDR3 spells CASSPPTGQGRQTQYF. The CDR3 DNA is TGTGCCAGCTCACCACCCACCGGACAGGGTCGACAGACCCAGTACTTC.

This sequence joins TRBV5-1 and TRBJ1-4; perhaps TRBD1 as D (5 bases). CDR1 is SGHRS, CDR2 YFSETQ, per germline. V lost 5 bases to trimming and J lost 5 bases, with 13 bases between them. CDR3 size: 14 residues. CDR3 sequence: CASRTGGINEKLFF. The CDR3 coding sequence is TGCGCCAGCAGAACGGGGGGAATAAATGAAAAACTGTTTTTT.

This chain joins TRBV5-4 and TRBJ2-3; no clear D gene. Trimming left V 0 bases short and J 5 bases short, with 7 bases between. The germline V gene has CDR1 SGHNT and CDR2 YYREEE (reference sequence). The CDR3 is made up of 13 amino acids. The CDR3 spells CASSLVGEDTQYF. CDR3 DNA sequence: TGTGCCAGCAGCTTGGTGGGCGAAGATACGCAGTATTTT.

V and J are TRBV5-6 and TRBJ1-6, with TRBD1 matching 8 bases. The V and J ends lost 1 base and 6 bases, in that order; junction bases with no gene match: 6. The CDR3 is made up of 16 amino acids. Germline V gene data show CDR1 as SGHDT and CDR2 as YYEEEE. The CDR3 coding sequence is TGTGCCAGCAGCTTGCGGGACAGGCTCCCTAATTCACCCCTCCACTTT. Translation gives CASSLRDRLPNSPLHF.

J is TRBJ1-2 and V is TRBV9; 7 bases align to TRBD1. Germline V gives CDR1 SGDLS, CDR2 YYNGEE. V gave up 0 bases and J gave up 4 bases; unmatched junction bases: 6. The CDR3 consists of 15 residues. This chain's CDR3 is CASSVATGDSYGYTF. The CDR3 DNA sequence: TGTGCCAGCAGCGTAGCTACGGGGGACAGCTATGGCTACACCTTC.

The rearrangement links TRBV5-6 to TRBJ2-5, with 12 bases fitting TRBD2. V lost 4 bases and J lost 4; bases outside the gene matches: 2. Germline V gene sequence: CDR1 SGHDT, CDR2 YYEEEE. The CDR3 spans 14 residues. This CDR3 is CASSTGLAGETQYF. As DNA, the CDR3 is TGTGCCAGCAGCACGGGACTAGCGGGAGAGACCCAGTACTTC.

J is TRBJ2-7 and V is TRBV14, with D possibly being TRBD2 (5 bases). This CDR3 comprises 13 residues. Trimming took 6 bases from V and 6 from J, leaving 15 bases between them. CDR1 SGHDN and CDR2 FVKESK come from the germline V gene. CDR3 bases: TGTGCCAGCAGTCGTTCACTAGTAGGCGAGCAGTACTTC. Translating it yields CASSRSLVGEQYF.

This clone was detected a few times. The chain recombines TRBV6-5 with TRBJ2-3; D remains ambiguous. This CDR3 contains 12 residues. Per the germline V gene, CDR1 is MNHEY and CDR2 is SVGAGI. Deletions cut 6 bases from V and 7 bases from J, with 11 bases between. The CDR3 bases are TGTGCCAGCAGGACTGGCATAAATACGCAGTATTTT. Translated, it gives CASRTGINTQYF.